The subject of this entry is one T cell receptor beta chain. This receptor's antigen is unknown. No much larger clonotype is one base removed from it; base qualities were not supplied. The data stem from a study of T cells in localized non-small cell lung cancer (dated by TCRdb to between 2020 and 2021). As for the study more broadly: Comparing tumors with uninvolved tumor-adjacent lungs, the study looked at the T cell repertoires of 220 or so patients with early-stage NSCLC. The cohort consisted of about 240 treatment-naive NSCLC patients whose localized lung tumors had been resected. NSCLC patients had a mean age of roughly 66 years, and around 130 were male and around 99 female. On the study overall, not on this receptor specifically: Of the top 100 tumor clones, a median of roughly 60 were detected in paired uninvolved adjacent lung; around 30 were also among that lung's top 100. Because of the exploratory design, TCR variables were selected using unadjusted p-values without false-discovery rate correction. Higher blood T cell density associated with longer overall survival, while higher adjacent-lung clonality associated with shorter survival. Because multi-region sequencing of the tumors was not done, intratumor heterogeneity could not be ruled out. Uninvolved tumor-adjacent lung showed the highest T cell clonality, higher than tumor, which suggests more focused antigenic responses in the uninvolved tumor-adjacent lung.

The trim is 2 bases for V and 5 bases for J, with a gap of 16 bases between the germline ends. Looking up the germline V gene yields CDR1 SGHRS and CDR2 YFSETQ. The CDR3 goes from the cysteine to the phenylalanine over 15 residues. The kept DNA is CDR3 alone, 45 bases in frame from the first base. TCR beta CDR3 regions were sequenced from DNA using the immunoSEQ Assay. Per the original workflow: T cell density was computed as TCR beta template counts normalized to usable DNA estimated by amplifying housekeeping genes. Richness was estimated with the preseqR package, extrapolating to 400,000 templates for PBMC samples and 120,000 templates for tissue samples. Clonality was taken to be one minus Pielou's evenness. Tissue-enriched TCRs were identified through differential abundance testing performed on productive amino-acid clonotypes, with a minimum total count of 5 and an alpha of 0.1. Repertoire overlap between compartments was quantified with the Jaccard Index and Morisita Overlap Index. GLIPH grouped TCR beta CDR3s together with public tetramer-defined viral CDR3s, and a viral motif had to include at least three viral sequences and also show V-gene enrichment. This immuneACCESS table, as held by TCRdb, lists in-frame sequences with V and J called but not all clones. Of the missing ones, under half trace to an unresolved V gene in checked studies; the others have no known cause. Clone size and V and J calls were adopted from that table, with D and trimming inferred from the DNA. Recorded for this sample are fewer than 2,000 clones; over 30% of them occurred a single time. The ten largest clones take up over 7.5% of the sample.

At diagnosis, peripheral blood, uninvolved tumor-adjacent lung and tumor were collected and stored as a combination of fresh-frozen and FFPE material. The TCR was taken from a female donor aged 60 or older with stage I lung adenocarcinoma. Rearrangement joined TRBV5-1 to TRBJ1-1, with TRBD1 tentatively as D gene (6 bases match). Here the sequenced sample was lung tumor tissue, taken before any cancer treatment. The DNA sequence is as follows: TGCGCCAGCAGCTTACAGGGTAGGCGTGAAACTGAAGCTTTCTTT. This codes for CASSLQGRRETEAFF. Full variable domain (CDR3 extended with the reference TRBV5-1 and TRBJ1-1 proteins): KAGVTQTPRYLIKTRGQQVTLSCSPISGHRSVSWYQQTPGQGLQFLFEYFSETQRNKGNFPGRFSGRQFSNSRSEMNVSTLELGDSALYLCASSLQGRRETEAFFGQGTRLTVV.